The present T cell receptor (beta chain) was sequenced within a study of cytomegalovirus exposure and HLA in healthy donors. The germline V gene has CDR1 SGDLS and CDR2 YYNGEE. The CDR3 is made up of 13 amino acids. V was pared by 4 bases and J by 7 bases, with 11 bases between. Primers included in the PCR were 60 Vbeta and 13 Jbeta primers. Sequenced by immunoSEQ multiplex PCR; TCRdb stores in-frame clones only, minus some. The data hold about 55,000 clones, with roughly 71% observed a single time. This clone was detected a few times. Source material: PBMCs. The chain carries TRBV9 and TRBJ1-4; tentative D call: TRBD1 (5 bases). This TCR was sampled from a man in his forties or fifties in good health and CMV-seropositive. CDR3 nucleotides: TGTGCCAGCAGCTTCGGGGGTAGTGAAAAACTGTTTTTT. Translation gives CASSFGGSEKLFF.